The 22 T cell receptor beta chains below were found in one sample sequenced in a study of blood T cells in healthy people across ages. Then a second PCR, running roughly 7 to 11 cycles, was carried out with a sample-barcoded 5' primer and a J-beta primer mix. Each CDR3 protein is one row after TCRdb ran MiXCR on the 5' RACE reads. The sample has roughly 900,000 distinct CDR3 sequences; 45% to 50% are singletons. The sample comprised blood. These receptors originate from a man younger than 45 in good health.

The CDR3 DNA follows: TGTGCCATCGATAGCGGAACCAACAATGAGCAGTTCTTC. This gives the protein CAIDSGTNNEQFF. The rearrangement links TRBV6-4 to TRBJ2-1, with a possible D match to TRBD2 (6 bases). This CDR3 spans 13 amino acids. Germline CDR1 is MRHNA and CDR2 is SNTAGT. The V and J ends lost 10 bases and 5 bases respectively, with 15 bases between them.

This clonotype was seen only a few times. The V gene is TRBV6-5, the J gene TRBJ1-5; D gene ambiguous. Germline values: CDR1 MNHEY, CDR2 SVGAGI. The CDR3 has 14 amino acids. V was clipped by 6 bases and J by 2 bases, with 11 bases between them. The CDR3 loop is CASSPGNGNQPQHF. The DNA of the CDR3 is TGTGCCAGCAGCCCGGGGAATGGCAATCAGCCCCAGCATTTT.

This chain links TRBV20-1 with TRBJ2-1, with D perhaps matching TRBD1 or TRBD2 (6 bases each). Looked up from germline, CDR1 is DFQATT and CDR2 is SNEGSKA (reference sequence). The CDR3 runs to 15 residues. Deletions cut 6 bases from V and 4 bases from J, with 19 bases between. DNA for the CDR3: TGCAGTGCGGGAAGGGGGGAGTCGCGGTACAATGAGCAGTTCTTC. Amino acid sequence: CSAGRGESRYNEQFF.

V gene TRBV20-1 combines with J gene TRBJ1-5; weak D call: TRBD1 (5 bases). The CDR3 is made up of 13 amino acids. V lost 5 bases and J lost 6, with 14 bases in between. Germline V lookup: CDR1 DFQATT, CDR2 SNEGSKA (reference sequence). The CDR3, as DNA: TGCAGTGCTGGGGACCGGGGCAGTCAGCCCCAGCATTTT. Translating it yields CSAGDRGSQPQHF.

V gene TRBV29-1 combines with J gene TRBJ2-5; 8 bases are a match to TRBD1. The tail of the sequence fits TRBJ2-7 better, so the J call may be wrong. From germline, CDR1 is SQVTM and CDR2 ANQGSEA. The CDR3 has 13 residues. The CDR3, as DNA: TGCAGCGTGGGACAGGTCAACGCCTACGAGCAGTACTTC. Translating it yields CSVGQVNAYEQYF.

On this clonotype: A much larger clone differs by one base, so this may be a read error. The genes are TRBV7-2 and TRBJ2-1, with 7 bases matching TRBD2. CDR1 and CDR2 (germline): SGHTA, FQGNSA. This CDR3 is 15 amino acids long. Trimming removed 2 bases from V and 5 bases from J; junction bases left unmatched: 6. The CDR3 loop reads CASSLWGGSHNEQFF. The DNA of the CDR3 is TGTGCCAGCAGCTTATGGGGGGGGTCCCACAATGAGCAGTTCTTC.

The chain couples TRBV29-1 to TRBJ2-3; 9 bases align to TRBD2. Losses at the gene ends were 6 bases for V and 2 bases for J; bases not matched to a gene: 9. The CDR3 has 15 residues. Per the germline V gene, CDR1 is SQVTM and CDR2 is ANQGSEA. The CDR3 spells CSVTRLAEHTDTQYF. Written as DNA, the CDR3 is TGCAGCGTGACGCGACTAGCGGAGCACACAGATACGCAGTATTTT.

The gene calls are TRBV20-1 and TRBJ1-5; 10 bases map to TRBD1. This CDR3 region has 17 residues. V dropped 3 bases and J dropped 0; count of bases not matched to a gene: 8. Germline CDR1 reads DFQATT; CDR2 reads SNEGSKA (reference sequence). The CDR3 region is CSARRGTGVYSNQPQHF. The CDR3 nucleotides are TGCAGTGCTAGGAGAGGGACAGGGGTCTATAGCAATCAGCCCCAGCATTTT.

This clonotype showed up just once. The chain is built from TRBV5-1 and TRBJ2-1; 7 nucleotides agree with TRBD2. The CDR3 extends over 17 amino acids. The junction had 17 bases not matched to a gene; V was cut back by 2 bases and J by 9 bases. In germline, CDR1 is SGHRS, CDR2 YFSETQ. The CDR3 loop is CASSFSMASGSPGEQFF. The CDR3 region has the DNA TGCGCCAGCAGCTTTAGTATGGCTAGCGGATCCCCCGGTGAGCAGTTCTTC. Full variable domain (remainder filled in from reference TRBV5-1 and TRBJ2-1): KAGVTQTPRYLIKTRGQQVTLSCSPISGHRSVSWYQQTPGQGLQFLFEYFSETQRNKGNFPGRFSGRQFSNSRSEMNVSTLELGDSALYLCASSFSMASGSPGEQFFGPGTRLTVL.

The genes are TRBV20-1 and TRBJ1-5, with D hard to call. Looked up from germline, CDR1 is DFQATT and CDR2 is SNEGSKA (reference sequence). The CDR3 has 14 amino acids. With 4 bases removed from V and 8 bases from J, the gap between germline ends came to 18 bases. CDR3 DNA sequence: TGCAGTGCTAATATTAACAACTTTTTTGAGCCCCAGCATTTT. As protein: CSANINNFFEPQHF.

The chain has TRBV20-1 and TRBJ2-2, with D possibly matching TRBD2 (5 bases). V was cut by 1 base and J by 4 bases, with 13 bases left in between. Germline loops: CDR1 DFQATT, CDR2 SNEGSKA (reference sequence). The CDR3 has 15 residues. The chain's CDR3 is CSARGQTRSTGELFF. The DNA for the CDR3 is TGCAGTGCTAGAGGTCAAACTAGAAGCACCGGGGAGCTGTTTTTT.

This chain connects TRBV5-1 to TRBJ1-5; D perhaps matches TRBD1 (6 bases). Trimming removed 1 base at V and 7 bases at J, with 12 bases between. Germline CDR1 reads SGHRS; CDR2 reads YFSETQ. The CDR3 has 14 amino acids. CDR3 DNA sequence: TGCGCCAGCAGCTTGAGAGGGGGGTCCCAGCCCCAGCATTTT. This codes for CASSLRGGSQPQHF.

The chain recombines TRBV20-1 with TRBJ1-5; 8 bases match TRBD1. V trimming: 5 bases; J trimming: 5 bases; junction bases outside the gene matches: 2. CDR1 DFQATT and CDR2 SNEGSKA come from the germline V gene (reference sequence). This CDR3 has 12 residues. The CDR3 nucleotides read TGCAGTGCTGGACAGGGCGATCAGCCCCAGCATTTT. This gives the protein CSAGQGDQPQHF.

The CDR3 coding sequence is TGTGCCAGCCTTCGGGACGGAACAGATACGCAGTATTTT. Translating gives CASLRDGTDTQYF. This chain uses TRBV28 with TRBJ2-3; TRBD1 or TRBD2 may be the D gene (5 bases each). Trimming removed 8 bases at V and 3 bases at J, with 12 bases between. The CDR3 contains 13 residues. CDR1 is MDHEN, CDR2 SYDVKM, per germline.

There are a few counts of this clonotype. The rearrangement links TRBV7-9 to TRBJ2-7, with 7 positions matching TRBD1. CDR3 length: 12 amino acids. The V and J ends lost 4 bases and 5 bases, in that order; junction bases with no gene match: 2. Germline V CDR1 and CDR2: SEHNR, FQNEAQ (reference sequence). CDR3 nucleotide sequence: TGTGCCAGCAGCTCGCAGGGGGACGAGCAGTACTTC. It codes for CASSSQGDEQYF.

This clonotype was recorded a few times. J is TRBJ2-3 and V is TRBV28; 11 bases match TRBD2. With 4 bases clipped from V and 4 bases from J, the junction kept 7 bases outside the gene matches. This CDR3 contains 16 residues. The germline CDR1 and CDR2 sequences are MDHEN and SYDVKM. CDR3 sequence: CASSSIAGGTADTQYF. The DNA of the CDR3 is TGTGCCAGCAGTTCTATAGCGGGGGGGACCGCAGATACGCAGTATTTT.

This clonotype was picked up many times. The CDR3 region is CASSRDRNTEAFF. The DNA of the CDR3 is TGTGCCAGCAGCAGGGACAGGAACACTGAAGCTTTCTTT. The chain carries TRBV7-2 and TRBJ1-1; 7 positions agree with TRBD1. V was clipped by 5 bases and J by 1 base; unmatched bases: 1. Germline V gene lookup returns CDR1 SGHTA and CDR2 FQGNSA. CDR3 size: 13 residues.

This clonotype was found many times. In DNA, the CDR3 is TGTGCCAGCAGCGTAGCCGAGACAGCGAGCTCTGGAAACACCATATATTTT. Translated, it gives CASSVAETASSGNTIYF. This chain joins TRBV9 and TRBJ1-3, with a weak D call TRBD1 (5 bases). V was shortened by 0 bases and J by 0 bases, with 13 bases between the two germline ends. From germline, CDR1 is SGDLS and CDR2 YYNGEE. This CDR3 has 17 amino acids.

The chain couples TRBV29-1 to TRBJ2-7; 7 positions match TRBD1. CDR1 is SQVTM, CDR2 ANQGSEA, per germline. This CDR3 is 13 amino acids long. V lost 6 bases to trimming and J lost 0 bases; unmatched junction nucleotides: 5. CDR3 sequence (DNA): TGCAGCGTGGAACGGACAGGCTCCTACGAGCAGTACTTC. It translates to CSVERTGSYEQYF.

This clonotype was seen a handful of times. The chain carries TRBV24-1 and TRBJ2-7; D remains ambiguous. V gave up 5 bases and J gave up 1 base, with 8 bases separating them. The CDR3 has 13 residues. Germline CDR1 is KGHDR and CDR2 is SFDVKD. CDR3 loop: CATSGSLSYEQYF. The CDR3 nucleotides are TGTGCCACCAGTGGGTCGCTTTCCTACGAGCAGTACTTC.

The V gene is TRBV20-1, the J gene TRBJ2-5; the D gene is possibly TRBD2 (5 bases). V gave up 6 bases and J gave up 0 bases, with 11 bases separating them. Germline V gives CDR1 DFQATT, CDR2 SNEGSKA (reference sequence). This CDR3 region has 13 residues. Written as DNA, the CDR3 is TGCAGTGCCAAACGGGGAGACCAAGAGACCCAGTACTTC. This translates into CSAKRGDQETQYF.

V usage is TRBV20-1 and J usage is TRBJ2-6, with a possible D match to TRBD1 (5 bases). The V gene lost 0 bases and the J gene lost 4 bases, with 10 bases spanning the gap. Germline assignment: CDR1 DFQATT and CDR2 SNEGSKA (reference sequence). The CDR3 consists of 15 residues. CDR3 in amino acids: CSARDQGTGANVLTF. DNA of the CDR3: TGCAGTGCTAGAGATCAGGGTACGGGGGCCAACGTCCTGACTTTC.